This T cell receptor (beta chain) was sequenced for a study of T-cell reconstitution after alpha-beta-depleted transplantation in children. Unique molecular identifiers featured in how the TCRbeta library was prepared. TCRdb reprocessed the PCR reads via MiXCR and lists one record per CDR3 protein. The sample holds 600,000 to 700,000 distinct CDR3 sequences; about 15% are singletons and the top ten take approximately 1%. This clonotype was seen only a few times. The source was PBMCs from the stem cell graft donor, collected from the stem cell graft. The sequence came from a human donor who donated a stem cell graft to a child with acute myeloid leukemia.

CDR3 nucleotide sequence: TGTGCCAGCAGTGTCCCAGAAAGGAATGAGCAGTTCTTC. This sequence encodes CASSVPERNEQFF. The chain links TRBV6-1 to TRBJ2-1; no reliable D call. CDR3 length: 13 residues. Trimming took 4 bases from V and 7 from J, leaving 11 bases between them. From germline, CDR1 is MNHNS and CDR2 SASEGT.